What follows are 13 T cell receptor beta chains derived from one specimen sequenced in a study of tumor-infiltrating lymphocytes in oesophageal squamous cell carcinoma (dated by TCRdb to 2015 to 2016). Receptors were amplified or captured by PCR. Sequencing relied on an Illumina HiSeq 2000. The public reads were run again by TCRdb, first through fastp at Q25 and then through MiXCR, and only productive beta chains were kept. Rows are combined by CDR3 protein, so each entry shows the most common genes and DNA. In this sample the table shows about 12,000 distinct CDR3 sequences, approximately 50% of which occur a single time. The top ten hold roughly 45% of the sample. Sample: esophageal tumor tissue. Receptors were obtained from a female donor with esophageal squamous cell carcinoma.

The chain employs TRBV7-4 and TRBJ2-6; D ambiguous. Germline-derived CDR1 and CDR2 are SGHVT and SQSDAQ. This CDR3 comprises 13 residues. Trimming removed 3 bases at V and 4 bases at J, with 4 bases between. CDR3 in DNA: TGTGCCAGCAGCTTCCAGGGGGCCAACGTCCTGACTTTC. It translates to CASSFQGANVLTF.

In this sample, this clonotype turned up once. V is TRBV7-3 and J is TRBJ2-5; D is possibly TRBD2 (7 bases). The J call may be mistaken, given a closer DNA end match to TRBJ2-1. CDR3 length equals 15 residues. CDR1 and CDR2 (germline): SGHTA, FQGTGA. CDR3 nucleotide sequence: TGTGCCAGCAGCTCCCAAGTGGCGGGGGCCAGTGAGCAGTTCTTC. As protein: CASSSQVAGASEQFF.

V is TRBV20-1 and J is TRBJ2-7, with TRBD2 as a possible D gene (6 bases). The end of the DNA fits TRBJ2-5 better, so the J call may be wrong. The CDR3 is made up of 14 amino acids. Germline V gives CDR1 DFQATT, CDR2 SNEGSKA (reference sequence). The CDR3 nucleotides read TGCAGTGCTAGATCTAGCGCGGGTTTAGAGACCCAGTACTTC. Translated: CSARSSAGLETQYF.

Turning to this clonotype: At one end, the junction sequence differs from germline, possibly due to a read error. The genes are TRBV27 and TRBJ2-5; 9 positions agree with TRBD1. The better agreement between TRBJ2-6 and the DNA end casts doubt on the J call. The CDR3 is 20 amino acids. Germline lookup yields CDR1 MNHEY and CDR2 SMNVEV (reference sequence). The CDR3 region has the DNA TGCACCAGCAGTTTGGTTAGGGACCTACCGGACAGGGGTGGGGCCAACGTCCTGACTTTC. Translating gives CTSSLVRDLPDRGGANVLTF.

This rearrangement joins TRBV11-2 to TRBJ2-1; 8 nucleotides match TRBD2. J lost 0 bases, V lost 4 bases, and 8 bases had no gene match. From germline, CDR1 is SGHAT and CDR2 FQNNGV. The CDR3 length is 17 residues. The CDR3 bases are TGTGCCAGCAGCTCACCGGAAACTAGCGGCTCCTACAATGAGCAGTTCTTC. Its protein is CASSSPETSGSYNEQFF. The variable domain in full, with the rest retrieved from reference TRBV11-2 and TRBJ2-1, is EAGVAQSPRYKIIEKRQSVAFWCNPISGHATLYWYQQILGQGPKLLIQFQNNGVVDDSQLPKDRFSAERLKGVDSTLKIQPAKLEDSAVYLCASSSPETSGSYNEQFFGPGTRLTVL.

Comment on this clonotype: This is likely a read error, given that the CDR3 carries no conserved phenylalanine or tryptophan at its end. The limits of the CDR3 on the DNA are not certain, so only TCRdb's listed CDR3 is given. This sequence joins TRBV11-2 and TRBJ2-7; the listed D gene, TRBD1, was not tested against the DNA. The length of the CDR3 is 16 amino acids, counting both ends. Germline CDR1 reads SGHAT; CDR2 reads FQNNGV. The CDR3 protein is CASSPRQAVYGYTFGS.

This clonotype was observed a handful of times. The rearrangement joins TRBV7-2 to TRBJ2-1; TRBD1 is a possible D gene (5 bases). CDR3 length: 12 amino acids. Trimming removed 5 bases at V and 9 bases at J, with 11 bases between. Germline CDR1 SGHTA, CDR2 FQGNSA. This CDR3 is CASSDWGGEQFF. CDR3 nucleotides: TGTGCCAGCAGCGATTGGGGCGGTGAGCAGTTCTTC.

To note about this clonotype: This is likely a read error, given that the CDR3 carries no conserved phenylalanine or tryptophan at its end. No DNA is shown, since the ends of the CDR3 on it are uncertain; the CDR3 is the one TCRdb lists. The chain's CDR3 is CASRSGTGVNEQFFGQ. V and J are TRBV27 and TRBJ1-1; the table's D call, TRBD1, was not checked against the DNA. The germline V gene encodes CDR1 MNHEY and CDR2 SMNVEV (reference sequence). Ends included, the CDR3 has 16 residues.

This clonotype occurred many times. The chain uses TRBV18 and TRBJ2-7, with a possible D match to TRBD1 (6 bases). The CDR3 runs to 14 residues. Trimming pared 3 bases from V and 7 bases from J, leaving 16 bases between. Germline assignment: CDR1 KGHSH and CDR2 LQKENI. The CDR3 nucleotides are TGTGCCAGCTCACCCGACAGGAACGCTGGTGAGCAGTACTTC. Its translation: CASSPDRNAGEQYF.

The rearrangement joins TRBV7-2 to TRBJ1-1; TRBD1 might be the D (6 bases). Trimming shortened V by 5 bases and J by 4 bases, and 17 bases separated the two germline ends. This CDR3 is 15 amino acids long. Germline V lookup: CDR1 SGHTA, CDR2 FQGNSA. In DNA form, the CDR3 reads TGTGCCAGCAGCCCAAGACCAGGGGCCGGCACTGAAGCTTTCTTT. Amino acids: CASSPRPGAGTEAFF.

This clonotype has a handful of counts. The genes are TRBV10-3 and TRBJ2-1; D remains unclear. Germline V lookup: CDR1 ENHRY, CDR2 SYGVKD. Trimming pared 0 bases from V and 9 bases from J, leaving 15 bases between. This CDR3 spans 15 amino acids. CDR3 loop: CAISESPSWLGEQFF. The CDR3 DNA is TGTGCCATCAGTGAGTCGCCTAGTTGGTTGGGTGAGCAGTTCTTC.

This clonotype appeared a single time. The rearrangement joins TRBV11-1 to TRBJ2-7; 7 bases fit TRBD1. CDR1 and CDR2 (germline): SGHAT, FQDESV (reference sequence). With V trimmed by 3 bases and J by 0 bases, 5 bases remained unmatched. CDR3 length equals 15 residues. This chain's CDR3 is CASSLGTELSYEQYF. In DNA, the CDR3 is TGTGCCAGCAGCTTGGGGACAGAGCTCTCCTACGAGCAGTACTTC.

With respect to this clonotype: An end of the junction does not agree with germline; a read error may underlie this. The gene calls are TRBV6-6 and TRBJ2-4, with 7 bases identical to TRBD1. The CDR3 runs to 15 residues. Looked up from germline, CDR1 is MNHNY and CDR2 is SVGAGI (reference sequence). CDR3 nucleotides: TGTGCCAGCAGTTACTGGACAGGAAGGTTCTCACCCCTCCACTTC. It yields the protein CASSYWTGRFSPLHF.